What follows are 9 T cell receptor beta chains derived from one specimen sequenced in a study of T-cell reconstitution after alpha-beta-depleted transplantation in children. Construction of the TCRbeta library involved unique molecular identifiers. TCRdb reprocessed the PCR reads with MiXCR, giving one entry per CDR3 protein. This sample yields some 15,000 distinct CDR3 sequences, of which over 5% are seen a single time; roughly 6.4% belongs to the top ten. Source: PBMCs, taken before TCRalphabeta/CD19-depleted stem cell transplant. The source is a boy younger than 18 with acute lymphoblastic leukemia, due to receive a stem cell transplant.

This clonotype was detected many times. This chain connects TRBV25-1 to TRBJ1-1; D might be TRBD1 (5 bases). With 2 bases removed from V and 3 bases from J, the gap between germline ends came to 16 bases. Germline V gene data show CDR1 as MGHDK and CDR2 as SYGVNS. The CDR3 consists of 16 residues. CDR3 DNA sequence: TGTGCCAGCAGTGAAGGGGCAGTTAAATACGACACTGAAGCTTTCTTT. Encoded protein: CASSEGAVKYDTEAFF.

This clonotype was counted many times. V and J are TRBV11-2 and TRBJ2-3; no reliable D call. CDR1 is SGHAT, CDR2 FQNNGV, per germline. V lost 4 bases and J lost 2, with 13 bases in between. CDR3 length equals 15 residues. The CDR3: CASSSKDRNTDTQYF. In DNA form, the CDR3 reads TGTGCCAGCAGCTCCAAGGACCGCAACACAGATACGCAGTATTTT.

This clonotype came up many times. The V and J genes are TRBV4-3 and TRBJ1-2; 9 nucleotides match TRBD1. This CDR3 is built from 14 residues. Germline assignment: CDR1 LGHNA and CDR2 YSLEER. V lost 4 bases, J lost 5 bases, and 5 bases stayed unmatched. CDR3 in DNA: TGCGCCAGCAGCCTCGCGACAGGGGGGTATGGCTACACCTTC. Its protein product is CASSLATGGYGYTF.

This chain uses TRBV13 with TRBJ1-2; D is unresolved. The CDR3 loop spans 13 amino acids. Deletions cut 6 bases from V and 4 bases from J, with 12 bases between. CDR1 and CDR2 (germline): PRHDT, FYEKMQ (reference sequence). The CDR3 loop reads CASRPGVLYGYTF. Here the CDR3 DNA reads TGTGCCAGCAGGCCCGGGGTCCTCTATGGCTACACCTTC.

On this clonotype: The DNA is omitted, as the CDR3 cannot be located on it reliably, and the CDR3 follows TCRdb's listing. V gene TRBV20-1 combines with J gene TRBJ2-7; whether TRBD1, the table's D call, matches the DNA was not checked. Germline V gives CDR1 DFQATT, CDR2 SNEGSKA (reference sequence). With termini counted, the CDR3 has 20 amino acids. The CDR3 sequence: CCAWGPAPGQPSISSYEQYF.

This clonotype was counted ten times or more. The CDR3 is CASRPIGRSYEQYF. CDR3 DNA sequence: TGTGCCAGCAGACCCATAGGACGAAGCTACGAGCAGTACTTC. The chain employs TRBV12-3 or TRBV12-4 and TRBJ2-7; D gene unclear. V lost 6 bases and J lost 3, with 15 bases in between. There are 14 residues in the CDR3.

This clonotype appeared a few times. This chain joins TRBV10-2 and TRBJ2-1; TRBD1 is a possible D gene (5 bases). Trimming took off 3 bases at V and 4 bases at J, with 10 bases between the two ends. The CDR3 has 14 residues. CDR1 and CDR2 (germline): WSHSY, SAAADI. CDR3 residues: CASSDTPGYNEQFF. The CDR3 DNA reads as TGCGCCAGCAGTGATACGCCAGGGTACAATGAGCAGTTCTTC.

This clonotype was recorded many times. This chain uses TRBV7-9 with TRBJ1-1; a possible D gene is TRBD1 (5 bases). Trimming took 5 bases from V and 7 from J, leaving 14 bases between them. The CDR3 is 13 residues long. Looked up from germline, CDR1 is SEHNR and CDR2 is FQNEAQ (reference sequence). The chain's CDR3 is CASSPHGGSEAFF. The CDR3 DNA reads as TGTGCCAGCAGCCCGCATGGGGGTAGTGAAGCTTTCTTT.

This clonotype has at least ten counts. The gene calls are TRBV29-1 and TRBJ2-7, with D perhaps matching TRBD2 (7 bases). Trimming removed 6 bases from V and 5 bases from J, with 14 bases in between. CDR3 length: 12 residues. Germline CDR1 is SQVTM and CDR2 is ANQGSEA. CDR3 sequence (DNA): TGCAGCGTGACCCCGGGGGGCAACGAGCAGTACTTC. It specifies CSVTPGGNEQYF.